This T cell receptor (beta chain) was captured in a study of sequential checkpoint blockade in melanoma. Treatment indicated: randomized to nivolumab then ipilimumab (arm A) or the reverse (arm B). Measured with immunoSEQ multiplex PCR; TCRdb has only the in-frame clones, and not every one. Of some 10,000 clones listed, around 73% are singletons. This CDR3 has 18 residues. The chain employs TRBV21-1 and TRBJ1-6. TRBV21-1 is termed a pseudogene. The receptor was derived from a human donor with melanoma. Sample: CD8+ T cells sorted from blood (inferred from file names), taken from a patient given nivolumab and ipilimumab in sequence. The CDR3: CASRSKLATHHHNSPLHF. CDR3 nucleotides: TGTGCCAGCAGATCCAAGCTAGCTACACATCATCATAATTCACCCCTCCACTTT.